Below, 30 T cell receptor beta chains from the same sample are listed, as sequenced in a study of CD8 T cells in Susac syndrome. Reverse transcription of roughly 0.5 to 1 ug RNA was carried out with random hexamers. TCRdb processed the immunoSEQ multiplex PCR reads anew with MiXCR; each CDR3 protein has one entry. The profile shows 50,000 to 55,000 distinct CDR3 sequences, approximately 95% of them singletons. The sequenced sample consisted of CD8+ T cells from PBMCs. The receptors derive from a human donor with Susac syndrome.

The J gene is TRBJ2-4, the V gene TRBV20-1; perhaps TRBD2 as D (5 bases). Trimming removed 6 bases at V and 12 bases at J, with 12 bases between. Germline-derived CDR1 and CDR2 are DFQATT and SNEGSKA (reference sequence). The CDR3 totals 10 residues. The CDR3 DNA reads TGCAGTGCCTATACCGGGGATCAGTACTTC. Its translation is CSAYTGDQYF.

V and J are TRBV29-1 and TRBJ2-1; possibly TRBD1 or TRBD2 for D (5 bases each). CDR1 is SQVTM, CDR2 ANQGSEA, per germline. V was shortened by 3 bases and J by 2 bases, with 8 bases between the two germline ends. The CDR3 totals 13 residues. This CDR3 reads CSVDGGTYNEQFF. The CDR3 DNA is TGCAGCGTTGATGGGGGTACCTACAATGAGCAGTTCTTC.

The chain employs TRBV27 and TRBJ2-1; 7 bases line up with TRBD2. Trimming took 2 bases from V and 8 from J; bases not matched to a gene: 12. CDR1 MNHEY and CDR2 SMNVEV come from the germline V gene (reference sequence). The CDR3 is 16 residues long. The CDR3 sequence is CASSLRSSGAAYEQFF. The CDR3 DNA reads TGTGCCAGCAGTTTACGGTCCAGCGGGGCCGCATATGAGCAGTTCTTC.

The CDR3 reads CASSVQGNWEKLFF. The DNA for the CDR3 is TGTGCCAGCAGCGTACAGGGGAATTGGGAAAAACTGTTTTTT. The gene calls are TRBV5-4 and TRBJ1-4; 7 positions match TRBD1. This CDR3 contains 14 residues. The V segment lost 4 bases and the J segment 8 bases; nucleotides outside the gene matches: 8. Germline V gene lookup returns CDR1 SGHNT and CDR2 YYREEE (reference sequence).

The V call is TRBV11-2, the J call TRBJ2-5; D remains ambiguous. Looked up from germline, CDR1 is SGHAT and CDR2 is FQNNGV. This CDR3 contains 14 residues. V shed 5 bases and J shed 2 bases, with 12 bases lying between them. The DNA of the CDR3 is TGTGCCAGCAGCCCCACCCCCGCACAAGAGACCCAGTACTTC. The encoded protein is CASSPTPAQETQYF.

V and J are TRBV13 and TRBJ2-5; the D is unclear. Germline values: CDR1 PRHDT, CDR2 FYEKMQ (reference sequence). Trimming took 2 bases from V and 2 from J, leaving 9 bases between them. The CDR3 is 14 residues long. In DNA form, the CDR3 reads TGTGCCAGCAGCTTAATTGGAACTCAAGAGACCCAGTACTTC. This encodes CASSLIGTQETQYF.

The V gene is TRBV24-1, the J gene TRBJ2-1, with 8 bases aligning to TRBD1. The J segment lost 7 bases and the V segment lost 3 bases, leaving 7 bases of the junction unmatched. The V gene's germline CDR1 is KGHDR and CDR2 SFDVKD. CDR3 length: 15 amino acids. This CDR3 is CATSDASGGENEQFF. The CDR3 bases are TGTGCCACCAGTGATGCCTCAGGGGGCGAAAATGAGCAGTTCTTC.

This clonotype has just one count. The chain uses TRBV9 and TRBJ1-1, with D perhaps matching TRBD1 (5 bases). The germline V gene has CDR1 SGDLS and CDR2 YYNGEE. V lost 4 bases to trimming and J lost 4 bases, with 14 bases between them. The CDR3 runs 14 residues. The CDR3 DNA reads TGTGCCAGCAGCCCCTTTCTGGGGGGCACTGAAGCTTTCTTT. Translating it yields CASSPFLGGTEAFF.

V and J are TRBV27 and TRBJ2-7, with D uncertain. The CDR3 extends over 14 amino acids. The V end was cut by 2 bases, the J end by 0 bases, with 8 bases between. CDR1 is MNHEY, CDR2 SMNVEV, per germline (reference sequence). CDR3 in DNA: TGTGCCAGCAGTTTAGAGCCAGTCTCCTACGAGCAGTACTTC. Its protein product is CASSLEPVSYEQYF.

The CDR3 loop reads CSARDLATSETFTHEQFF. The CDR3 coding sequence is TGCAGTGCTAGAGATCTAGCGACTAGCGAGACGTTTACACATGAGCAGTTCTTC. The chain couples TRBV20-1 to TRBJ2-1; 8 bases agree with TRBD2. The length of the CDR3 is 18 residues. V was pared by 0 bases and J by 8 bases, with 18 bases of the junction left unmatched. The germline gives CDR1 DFQATT, CDR2 SNEGSKA (reference sequence).

V gene TRBV4-1 combines with J gene TRBJ2-7; D call uncertain. The germline V gene has CDR1 MGHRA and CDR2 YSYEKL. The V gene lost 1 base and the J gene lost 2 bases, with 9 bases spanning the gap. The CDR3 consists of 14 residues. CDR3 in amino acids: CASSQAGPPYEQYF. CDR3 coding DNA: TGCGCCAGCAGCCAAGCCGGGCCACCCTACGAGCAGTACTTC.

The chain combines TRBV12-3 or TRBV12-4 with TRBJ2-5; the D gene is possibly TRBD1 (5 bases). Trimming left V 6 bases short and J 9 bases short, with 23 bases between. This CDR3 comprises 15 residues. CDR3: CASRKTETTSWAQYF. The CDR3 coding sequence is TGTGCCAGCAGGAAGACAGAGACGACCTCATGGGCCCAGTACTTC.

This clonotype was observed a handful of times. The J gene is TRBJ1-2, the V gene TRBV9; D gene unclear. There are 13 residues in the CDR3. Trimming took off 0 bases at V and 0 bases at J, with 3 bases between the two ends. CDR1 SGDLS and CDR2 YYNGEE come from the germline V gene. In DNA, the CDR3 is TGTGCCAGCAGCGTAGAGGCTAACTATGGCTACACCTTC. This codes for CASSVEANYGYTF.

About this clonotype itself: One end of the junction varies from germline; a read error may be responsible. The chain uses TRBV7-7 and TRBJ1-5, with 7 bases lining up with TRBD1. Germline values: CDR1 SSHAT, CDR2 FNYEAQ (reference sequence). The CDR3 length is 16 residues. The CDR3 DNA sequence: TGTGCTAGCAGCTTAGGGCAGGGGGGGCTAAGACAGCCCCAGCATTTT. This codes for CASSLGQGGLRQPQHF.

V usage is TRBV29-1 and J usage is TRBJ1-1; D is ambiguous. Germline V gives CDR1 SQVTM, CDR2 ANQGSEA. The CDR3 runs 13 residues. V lost 3 bases and J 5 bases, leaving 13 bases between the germline ends. As DNA, the CDR3 is TGCAGCGTTGACCCTCCGGGGAGGACTGAAGCTTTCTTT. Its translation: CSVDPPGRTEAFF. The variable domain in full, with the rest retrieved from reference TRBV29-1 and TRBJ1-1, is SAVISQKPSRDICQRGTSLTIQCQVDSQVTMMFWYRQQPGQSLTLIATANQGSEATYESGFVIDKFPISRPNLTFSTLTVSNMSPEDSSIYLCSVDPPGRTEAFFGQGTRLTVV.

This chain links TRBV9 with TRBJ2-1; no reliable D call. V was trimmed by 2 bases and J by 3 bases, leaving 3 bases between them. The CDR3 sequence is 12 residues long. In germline, CDR1 is SGDLS, CDR2 YYNGEE. The CDR3 spells CASSVGYNEQFF. CDR3 DNA: TGTGCCAGCAGCGTTGGCTACAATGAGCAGTTCTTC.

The table lists this clonotype with a count of one. This chain's CDR3 is CASGFHQPQHF. Written as DNA, the CDR3 is TGTGCTAGTGGTTTCCATCAGCCCCAGCATTTT. The chain recombines TRBV12-5 with TRBJ1-5; D is uncertain. V lost 3 bases and J lost 5, with 2 bases in between. The germline gives CDR1 LGHNT, CDR2 FRNRAP. The CDR3 consists of 11 residues.

The rearrangement uses TRBV7-3 and TRBJ2-7; D call uncertain. Germline V gene data show CDR1 as SGHTA and CDR2 as FQGTGA. The CDR3 spans 21 residues. Deletions cut 2 bases from V and 0 bases from J, with 29 bases between. The CDR3 loop is CASSLGKPPRGPTESSYEQYF. CDR3 DNA: TGTGCCAGCAGCTTAGGTAAACCTCCTCGCGGACCAACGGAGAGCTCCTACGAGCAGTACTTC.

The chain uses TRBV9 and TRBJ2-7; 9 bases map to TRBD1. There are 15 residues in the CDR3. Germline V CDR1 and CDR2: SGDLS, YYNGEE. With V trimmed by 0 bases and J by 4 bases, 5 bases remained unmatched. Written as DNA, the CDR3 is TGTGCCAGCAGCGTAGGACAGGGGGGCGGATACGAGCAGTACTTC. Translating it yields CASSVGQGGGYEQYF.

This chain uses TRBV20-1 with TRBJ2-1, with 7 bases aligning to TRBD2. After removal of 2 bases from V and 7 bases from J, the junction contained 8 bases not matched to a gene. CDR1 and CDR2 from the germline V gene are DFQATT and SNEGSKA (reference sequence). The CDR3 contains 14 residues. The CDR3 region has the DNA TGCAGTGCTAGAAGCGCGGAGCGGGGAAATGAGCAGTTCTTC. Amino acid sequence: CSARSAERGNEQFF.

This chain joins TRBV11-2 and TRBJ1-1; 9 bases map to TRBD1. Germline V gene data show CDR1 as SGHAT and CDR2 as FQNNGV. Trimming removed 4 bases from V and 0 bases from J; junction bases left unmatched: 9. This CDR3 is 17 amino acids long. The CDR3 loop reads CASSSESGTGLNTEAFF. In DNA, the CDR3 is TGTGCCAGCAGCTCCGAATCCGGGACAGGGCTGAACACTGAAGCTTTCTTT.

V is TRBV12-5 and J is TRBJ2-7, with D perhaps given as TRBD1 or TRBD2 (5 bases each). Germline V gene lookup returns CDR1 LGHNT and CDR2 FRNRAP. The germline V and J ends were trimmed by 0 bases and 0 bases, with 6 bases remaining between them. This CDR3 comprises 14 residues. The CDR3 protein is CASGLVGTSYEQYF. For the CDR3, the DNA is TGTGCTAGTGGTTTGGTAGGGACCTCCTACGAGCAGTACTTC.

This clonotype was counted only a few times. J is TRBJ2-1 and V is TRBV6-5, with TRBD2 matching 8 bases. The CDR3 runs to 15 residues. V was clipped by 2 bases and J by 4 bases; unmatched bases: 4. Germline-derived CDR1 and CDR2 are MNHEY and SVGAGI. The CDR3 here is CASSYASGGYNEQFF. The CDR3 DNA reads TGTGCCAGCAGTTACGCCAGCGGGGGATACAATGAGCAGTTCTTC.

The V and J genes are TRBV7-8 and TRBJ2-4, with D perhaps matching TRBD1 (5 bases). The length of the CDR3 is 18 residues. Germline lookup yields CDR1 SGHVS and CDR2 FQNEAQ. V gave up 2 bases and J gave up 0 bases, with 17 bases separating them. The CDR3 region has the DNA TGTGCCAGCAGCTTACCAGGACATCACAAACTAGCCAAAAACATTCAGTACTTC. Its translation: CASSLPGHHKLAKNIQYF.

The chain joins TRBV5-4 to TRBJ2-7, with D tentatively TRBD2 (6 bases). CDR3 length: 16 residues. Germline values: CDR1 SGHNT, CDR2 YYREEE (reference sequence). Trimming removed 4 bases at V and 0 bases at J, with 17 bases between. CDR3 amino acids: CASSTPEEGGSYEQYF. Here the CDR3 DNA reads TGTGCCAGCAGCACACCGGAGGAGGGAGGCTCCTACGAGCAGTACTTC. The full variable domain, completed using reference TRBV5-4 and TRBJ2-7, is ETGVTQSPTHLIKTRGQQVTLRCSSQSGHNTVSWYQQALGQGPQFIFQYYREEENGRGNFPPRFSGLQFPNYSSELNVNALELDDSALYLCASSTPEEGGSYEQYFGPGTRLTVT.

The chain uses TRBV7-3 and TRBJ2-1; TRBD2 is a possible D gene (6 bases). The ends were cut back, 3 bases at V and 10 bases at J, with 19 bases in the middle. This CDR3 is 15 amino acids long. Per the germline V gene, CDR1 is SGHTA and CDR2 is FQGTGA. This chain's CDR3 is CASSLIGGTQDEQFF. CDR3 DNA sequence: TGTGCCAGCAGCTTGATTGGCGGGACTCAAGACGAGCAGTTCTTC.

The CDR3 DNA sequence: TGCAGTGCAACCCGACAGGGGGCTTCCACAGATACGCAGTATTTT. Protein product: CSATRQGASTDTQYF. The chain is built from TRBV20-1 and TRBJ2-3, with 10 bases identical to TRBD1. The CDR3 is 15 amino acids. After removal of 6 bases from V and 2 bases from J, the junction contained 8 bases not matched to a gene. Germline V gives CDR1 DFQATT, CDR2 SNEGSKA (reference sequence).

The chain employs TRBV4-1 and TRBJ1-2; D is unresolved. This CDR3 is built from 13 residues. Germline CDR1 is MGHRA and CDR2 is YSYEKL. Trimming stripped 1 base from V and 0 bases from J, with 3 bases between. The CDR3 loop reads CASSQAANYGYTF. CDR3 DNA sequence: TGCGCCAGCAGCCAAGCGGCTAACTATGGCTACACCTTC.

The rearrangement joins TRBV16 to TRBJ2-1; D is unresolved. The CDR3 sequence is 11 residues long. Trimming shortened V by 5 bases and J by 8 bases, and 7 bases separated the two germline ends. From germline, CDR1 is KGHSY and CDR2 FQNENV. Written as DNA, the CDR3 is TGTGCCAGCAGCACTAAGGATGAGCAGTTCTTC. It is translated as CASSTKDEQFF.

This chain connects TRBV20-1 to TRBJ2-5; D not resolved. Germline values: CDR1 DFQATT, CDR2 SNEGSKA (reference sequence). V lost 6 bases, J lost 4 bases, and 21 bases lay in between. CDR3 length equals 15 residues. As DNA, the CDR3 is TGCAGTGCCACCTCTCAGTGGAGTATCCGAGAGACCCAGTACTTC. Protein: CSATSQWSIRETQYF.